The sample holds a few counts of the clone carrying this T cell receptor (beta chain). The germline V and J ends were trimmed by 4 bases and 6 bases, with 13 bases remaining between them. The CDR3 runs 13 residues. Germline CDR1 and CDR2: LNHDA and SQIVND (reference sequence). This entry is derived from a study of blood T cell repertoires in COVID-19. Study as a whole: Italy, Spain and the United States were the sources of the convalescent and acute COVID-19 samples.

Produced via immunoSEQ multiplex PCR; TCRdb's table is partial and in-frame only. The repertoire holds around 30,000 clones, with 80% to 90% as singletons. The sequencing input was peripheral blood. The origin of this receptor is a man aged 60 to 75 with active COVID-19. The chain uses TRBV19 and TRBJ2-7, with TRBD2 as a possible D gene (5 bases). CDR3 protein: CASSRGLPFEQYF. CDR3 DNA sequence: TGTGCCAGTAGTAGAGGACTGCCTTTCGAGCAGTACTTC.